The sequence of this T cell receptor beta chain was determined in a study of T cells in Graves' hyperthyroidism and ophthalmopathy. With 3 bases clipped from V and 0 bases from J, the junction kept 3 bases outside the gene matches. The CDR3 runs to 16 residues. From germline, CDR1 is SGDLS and CDR2 YYNGEE. Points on this clonotype: Antigen unknown.

Amplification of TCR beta CDR3 regions was performed using RNA transcripts as template. RT-PCR in the first round (using the HTBI primer set) targeted the TCR CDR3. MiXCR, applied by TCRdb to the multiplex PCR reads, yields one record per CDR3 protein. The sample holds under 400,000 distinct CDR3 sequences, roughly 15% seen once. A patient was excluded if there was uncontrolled infection, other autoimmune disease, pregnancy or lactation. Fresh peripheral blood, about 9.6 ml, yielded the PBMCs. Study-level results: Stable hyperthyroidism and ophthalmopathy were separated using 13 V-J signatures. Blood samples included most of the expanded thyroid clonotypes exceeding 0.001.

The TCR sequence derives from a woman aged 60-75 years with Graves' ophthalmopathy. The chain joins TRBV9 to TRBJ2-1, with 10 bases fitting TRBD2. The sample was blood. DNA of the CDR3: TGTGCCAGCAGCGCCCGACTAGCGGGCTCCTACAATGAGCAGTTCTTC. Its translation: CASSARLAGSYNEQFF.